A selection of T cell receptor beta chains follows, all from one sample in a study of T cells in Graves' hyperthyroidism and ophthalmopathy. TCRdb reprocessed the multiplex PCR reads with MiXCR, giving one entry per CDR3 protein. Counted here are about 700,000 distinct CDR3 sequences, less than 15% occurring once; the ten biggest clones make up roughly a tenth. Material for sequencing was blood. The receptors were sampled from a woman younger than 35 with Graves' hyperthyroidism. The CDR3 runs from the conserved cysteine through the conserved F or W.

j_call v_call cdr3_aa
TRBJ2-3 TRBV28 CASSRTGAADTQYF
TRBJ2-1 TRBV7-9 CASSLAMAGGDEQFF
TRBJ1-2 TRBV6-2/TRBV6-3 CASSYSARGGDGYTF
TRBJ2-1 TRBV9 CASSVAASGVTNEQFF
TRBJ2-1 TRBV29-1 CSVESGTSGRVDEQFF
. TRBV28 CASSLGGGLYNEQYF
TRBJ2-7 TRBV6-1 CASSSPGRASYEQYF
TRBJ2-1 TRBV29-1 CSVEKYRGPNNEQFF
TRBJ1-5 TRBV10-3 CAIGSEGNQPQHF
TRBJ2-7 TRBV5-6 CASRLTSGVYEQYF
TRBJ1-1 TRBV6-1 CACLEGGRNTEAFF
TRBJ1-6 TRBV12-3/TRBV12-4 CASTLKEGPGNSPLHF
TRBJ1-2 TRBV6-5 CASSYDSGGIGYGYTF
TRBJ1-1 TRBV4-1 CASSLTPDRSEAFF
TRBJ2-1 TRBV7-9 CASGGGNEQFF
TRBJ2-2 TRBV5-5 CASSLDNSRWNTGELFF
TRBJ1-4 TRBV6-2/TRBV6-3 CASSYSPREKLFF
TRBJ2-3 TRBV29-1 CSTPGAYLADTQYF
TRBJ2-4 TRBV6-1 CASRQGIGNIQYF
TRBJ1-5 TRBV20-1 CSASVRSNQPQHF
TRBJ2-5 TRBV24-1 CATSDFSSPQYF
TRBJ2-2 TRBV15 CATRGIFNTGELFF
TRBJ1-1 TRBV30 CARALSNTEAFF
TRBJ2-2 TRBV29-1 CSVGFGGWGTSGHTGELFF
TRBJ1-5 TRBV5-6 CASSLNRDGQPQHF
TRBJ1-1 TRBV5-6 CASSFYRAMNTEAFF
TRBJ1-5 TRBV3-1 CASSQGQGPNQPQHF
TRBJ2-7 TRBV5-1 CASSLVGEFYEQYF
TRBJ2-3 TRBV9 CASSRRVGARTDTQYF
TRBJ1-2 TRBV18 CASSPPPGTGGGYTF
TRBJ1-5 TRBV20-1 CSARDRDRHSNQPQHF
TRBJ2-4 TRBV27 CASSFGRAKNIQYF
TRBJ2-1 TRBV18 CASSQGEAYNEQFF
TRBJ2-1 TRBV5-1 CASSPGLAGHQQFF
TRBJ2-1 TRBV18 CASSRGVNNEQFF
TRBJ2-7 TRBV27 CASSLDGGGYYEQYF
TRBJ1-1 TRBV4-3 CASSQETGRMNTEAFF
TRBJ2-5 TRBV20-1 CSASGTGIQETQYF
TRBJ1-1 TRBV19 CASSTGEMAFF
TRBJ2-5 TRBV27 CASSLNTGLWETQYF
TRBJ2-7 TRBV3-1 CASSQGLYSRYEQYF
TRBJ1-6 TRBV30 CAWTGTENSPLHF
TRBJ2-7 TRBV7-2 CASSPDGLYEQYF
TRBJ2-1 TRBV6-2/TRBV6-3 CASSYSREDSYNEQFF
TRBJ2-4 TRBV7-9 CASSQSGRDIQYF
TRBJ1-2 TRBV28 CASDGRPGDYGYTF
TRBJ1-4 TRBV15 CATSVDRVNEKLFF
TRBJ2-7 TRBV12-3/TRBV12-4 CASSHTSGTPYEQYF
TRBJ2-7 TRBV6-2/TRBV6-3 CASRESTYEQYF
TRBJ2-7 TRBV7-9 CASSLKGPLYF
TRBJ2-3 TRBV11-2 CASSSWRAPHTDTQYF
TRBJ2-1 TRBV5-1 CASSLVLGISPKYNEQFF
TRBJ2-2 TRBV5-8 CASSFLTSGDPRANTGELFF
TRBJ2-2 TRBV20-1 CSAPDLGTGAYTGELFF
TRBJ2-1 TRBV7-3 CASSLMGGSSYNEQFF